What follows is one TCR beta chain and its context. What it binds is not known. The data were obtained in a study of T cell responses to AZD1222 COVID-19 vaccine. Study as a whole: Second doses that came at about 4 or about 12 weeks were put together.

V was cut by 4 bases and J by 1 base, with 13 bases left in between. CDR3 length: 16 residues. The germline V gene has CDR1 LGHDT and CDR2 YNNKEL (reference sequence). Whole-study results and caveats: At 160-218 and 743-854, vaccine-associated CD4 TCRs were dominant, and they spanned spike. It should be noted that donors were predominantly white British and more often female, and clonal diversity was possibly underestimated. The breadth and depth of Spike-specific TCRs increased once two AZD1222 doses had been given.

Produced via immunoSEQ multiplex PCR; TCRdb's table is partial and in-frame only. The data hold 80,000 or so clones, with 70% to 90% observed a single time. This receptor was obtained from an adult in good health. The chain is built from TRBV3-1 (or the pseudogene TRBV3-2) and TRBJ2-2; no definite D call. The specimen was peripheral blood, collected on day 0 of AZD1222 vaccination. CDR3 nucleotides: TGTGCCAGCAGCCTCGCCCGCAGCGAGAACACCGGGGAGCTGTTTTTT. Amino acid sequence: CASSLARSENTGELFF.